These 30 T cell receptor beta chains originate from one sample sequenced in a study of monozygotic twins with inflammatory bowel disease. From its re-call of the 5' RACE reads, TCRdb lists each CDR3 protein once, without DNA. The data include 150,000 to 200,000 distinct CDR3 sequences; the top ten clones carry just under 7.5%. The sequenced material came from blood. All receptors derive from a human donor with ulcerative colitis or Crohn's disease, or a healthy co-twin of an affected twin (not recorded which).

This rearrangement joins TRBV6-5 to TRBJ2-1; TCRdb's D call of TRBD2 is untestable without DNA. The CDR3 is 16 amino acids. Germline values: CDR1 MNHEY, CDR2 SVGAGI. The CDR3 here is CASSYSGLAAYNEQFF.

This sequence joins TRBV11-2 and TRBJ2-7; TCRdb lists TRBD2, though no DNA is available to test this call. There are 17 residues in the CDR3. Germline CDR1 is SGHAT and CDR2 is FQNNGV. CDR3 in amino acids: CASSLEPLAGGPYEQYF.

V usage is TRBV5-5 and J usage is TRBJ2-1. Germline CDR1 reads SGHKS; CDR2 reads YYEKEE (reference sequence). CDR3 length equals 13 residues. The CDR3 reads CASSFRQNNEQFF.

The chain couples TRBV12-3 or TRBV12-4 to TRBJ2-3; the D call of TRBD2 rests on TCRdb alone, since no DNA is present to check it. The CDR3 has 14 amino acids. CDR3 in amino acids: CASSFSSGSDTQYF.

V gene TRBV7-2 combines with J gene TRBJ1-5; TCRdb indicates TRBD1, and absent DNA this call remains unverified. From germline, CDR1 is SGHTA and CDR2 FQGNSA. The CDR3 loop spans 13 amino acids. The CDR3 here is CASSVGGDLAQHF.

The chain joins TRBV14 to TRBJ1-1. The CDR3 sequence is 12 residues long. Germline V lookup: CDR1 SGHDN, CDR2 FVKESK. This CDR3 reads CASSQVPTEAFF. Based on the CDR3 plus reference TRBV14 and TRBJ1-1, the full variable domain is EAGVTQFPSHSVIEKGQTVTLRCDPISGHDNLYWYRRVMGKEIKFLLHFVKESKQDESGMPNNRFLAERTGGTYSTLKVQPAELEDSGVYFCASSQVPTEAFFGQGTRLTVV.

The V and J genes are TRBV4-3 and TRBJ2-5; TCRdb selects TRBD1, and the lack of DNA leaves this call unchecked. Germline V lookup: CDR1 LGHNA, CDR2 YSLEER. This CDR3 is 16 amino acids long. Here the CDR3 reads CASSQEARGGQETQYF.

The rearrangement links TRBV11-1 to TRBJ2-4; the TCRdb call, TRBD1, lacks DNA for checking. Germline V gene sequence: CDR1 SGHAT, CDR2 FQDESV (reference sequence). CDR3 length: 18 residues. Here the CDR3 reads CASSLAPAGVIAKNIQYF.

V is TRBV10-2 and J is TRBJ2-2. The CDR3 contains 13 residues. Germline-derived CDR1 and CDR2 are WSHSY and SAAADI. This CDR3 is CASREINTGELFF.

J is TRBJ2-5 and V is TRBV15. This CDR3 has 14 residues. In germline, CDR1 is LNHNV, CDR2 YYDKDF (reference sequence). CDR3 region: CATSRDPYQETQYF. Based on the CDR3 plus reference TRBV15 and TRBJ2-5, the full variable domain is DAMVIQNPRYQVTQFGKPVTLSCSQTLNHNVMYWYQQKSSQAPKLLFHYYDKDFNNEADTPDNFQSRRPNTSFCFLDIRSPGLGDTAMYLCATSRDPYQETQYFGPGTRLLVL.

The chain recombines TRBV6-2 or TRBV6-3 with TRBJ2-2; the D call from TCRdb, TRBD2, cannot be confirmed without DNA. Germline assignment: CDR1 MNHEY and CDR2 SVGEGT. CDR3 length: 16 residues. CDR3 region: CASILGLARNTGELFF.

V gene TRBV5-6 combines with J gene TRBJ1-5. The CDR3 extends over 13 amino acids. The germline V gene has CDR1 SGHDT and CDR2 YYEEEE. The CDR3 loop reads CARGETAGQPQHF. Variable domain in full (rest from reference TRBV5-6 and TRBJ1-5): DAGVTQSPTHLIKTRGQQVTLRCSPKSGHDTVSWYQQALGQGPQFIFQYYEEEERQRGNFPDRFSGHQFPNYSSELNVNALLLGDSALYLCARGETAGQPQHFGDGTRLSIL.

V gene TRBV5-1 combines with J gene TRBJ2-7; absent DNA, TCRdb's TRBD2 call cannot be checked. CDR3 size: 16 residues. Germline V lookup: CDR1 SGHRS, CDR2 YFSETQ. CDR3 in amino acids: CASSLAPSGGSGEQYF.

The chain links TRBV5-6 to TRBJ2-5; TCRdb selects TRBD1, and the lack of DNA leaves this call unchecked. The CDR3 has 17 amino acids. From germline, CDR1 is SGHDT and CDR2 YYEEEE. This CDR3 is CASSSLPGQGIVETQYF.

The chain joins TRBV11-2 to TRBJ2-2; there is no DNA to check the TCRdb D call of TRBD1. From germline, CDR1 is SGHAT and CDR2 FQNNGV. The CDR3 length is 17 residues. The CDR3 reads CASSLVRAPGVTGELFF.

The J gene is TRBJ1-2, the V gene TRBV29-1; TCRdb outputs TRBD1, but without DNA this stays unchecked. The CDR3 is 12 amino acids. The V gene's germline CDR1 is SQVTM and CDR2 ANQGSEA. This chain's CDR3 is CSAAWDVYGYTF.

This rearrangement joins TRBV14 to TRBJ1-1; lacking DNA, the TRBD1 call made by TCRdb goes unchecked. The CDR3 consists of 15 residues. Germline loops: CDR1 SGHDN, CDR2 FVKESK. The CDR3 loop is CASSRNLGQNTEAFF. Supplemented by reference TRBV14 and TRBJ1-1, the full variable domain reads EAGVTQFPSHSVIEKGQTVTLRCDPISGHDNLYWYRRVMGKEIKFLLHFVKESKQDESGMPNNRFLAERTGGTYSTLKVQPAELEDSGVYFCASSRNLGQNTEAFFGQGTRLTVV.

This chain uses TRBV20-1 with TRBJ2-5; TCRdb designates TRBD1, a call that cannot be tested without DNA. CDR1 is DFQATT, CDR2 SNEGSKA, per germline (reference sequence). CDR3 length: 18 residues. The CDR3 is CSARDLASGQRRGETQYF.

This sequence joins TRBV29-1 and TRBJ1-4. Per the germline V gene, CDR1 is SQVTM and CDR2 is ANQGSEA. This CDR3 contains 12 residues. The CDR3 region is CSVLGVSEKLFF.

The chain combines TRBV20-1 with TRBJ2-6; TCRdb returns TRBD1, unconfirmable since there is no DNA. This CDR3 comprises 17 residues. Germline V gives CDR1 DFQATT, CDR2 SNEGSKA (reference sequence). CDR3 region: CSARGASGTGGANVLTF.

The rearrangement links TRBV21-1 to TRBJ1-6; the D call of TRBD1 rests on TCRdb alone, since no DNA is present to check it. TRBV21-1 is a pseudogene locus. This CDR3 is built from 19 residues. The CDR3: CASSKSPLTGRIYNSPLHF.

The chain joins TRBV5-6 to TRBJ2-3; TCRdb's D gene call, TRBD2, goes unchecked for lack of DNA. CDR1 SGHDT and CDR2 YYEEEE come from the germline V gene. The CDR3 sequence is 18 residues long. The CDR3 here is CASSLGELRLAGTDTQYF.

V and J are TRBV3-1 and TRBJ2-1; TCRdb's D gene call, TRBD1, goes unchecked for lack of DNA. CDR1 is LGHDT, CDR2 YNNKEL, per germline (reference sequence). This CDR3 contains 12 residues. The CDR3 is CASSPGGNEQFF.

J is TRBJ1-3 and V is TRBV5-6; TCRdb's D gene call, TRBD1, goes unchecked for lack of DNA. The CDR3 has 14 residues. Germline loops: CDR1 SGHDT, CDR2 YYEEEE. The CDR3 reads CASSWGTGVNTIYF.

The chain links TRBV6-1 to TRBJ1-2; without DNA, the TCRdb call of TRBD1 cannot be checked. The CDR3 consists of 15 residues. Germline CDR1 reads MNHNS; CDR2 reads SASEGT. CDR3 region: CASSGPADGNYGYTF.

This chain uses TRBV7-9 with TRBJ2-2. Germline V gene data show CDR1 as SEHNR and CDR2 as FQNEAQ (reference sequence). The CDR3 contains 12 residues. This chain's CDR3 is CASSQTARELFF.

This chain connects TRBV20-1 to TRBJ2-2; the D call of TRBD2 rests on TCRdb alone, since no DNA is present to check it. Germline lookup yields CDR1 DFQATT and CDR2 SNEGSKA (reference sequence). The CDR3 sequence is 15 residues long. The CDR3 region is CSAISGTTNGGELFF.

The chain combines TRBV29-1 with TRBJ2-3. The germline gives CDR1 SQVTM, CDR2 ANQGSEA. This CDR3 comprises 14 residues. CDR3: CSVEGIGSTDTQYF.

This chain links TRBV24-1 with TRBJ2-7. The CDR3 contains 11 residues. Germline assignment: CDR1 KGHDR and CDR2 SFDVKD. CDR3 residues: CATSDLYEQYF.

The chain employs TRBV11-3 and TRBJ2-3. Looked up from germline, CDR1 is SGHNT and CDR2 is YENEEA. The CDR3 spans 13 residues. CDR3 region: CASSLDRSDTQYF.